Following are 9 T cell receptor beta chains from one sample sequenced in a study of T cell responses to AZD1222 COVID-19 vaccine. Clones were sequenced by immunoSEQ multiplex PCR, and TCRdb holds only the in-frame ones, with some missing. This sample yields 90,000 or so clones, of which 80% to 90% are seen a single time; about 7.5% belongs to the top ten. The specimen was peripheral blood, collected on day 0 of AZD1222 vaccination. These receptors all come from an adult in good health.

The chain carries TRBV10-3 and TRBJ2-3; D ambiguous. The CDR3 totals 14 residues. The germline V gene encodes CDR1 ENHRY and CDR2 SYGVKD. The V end was cut by 10 bases, the J end by 2 bases, with 16 bases between. The CDR3 DNA reads as TGTGCCAGCCGAGACCTCCACCTCACAGATACGCAGTATTTT. The encoded protein is CASRDLHLTDTQYF.

The rearrangement links TRBV28 to TRBJ2-5; D is uncertain. CDR3 length: 14 amino acids. V lost 2 bases, J lost 3 bases, and 10 bases lay in between. Germline V CDR1 and CDR2: MDHEN, SYDVKM. CDR3 sequence: CASSLPRPEETQYF. CDR3 DNA sequence: TGTGCCAGCAGTTTACCTAGACCCGAAGAGACCCAGTACTTC.

The chain employs TRBV27 and TRBJ2-7; tentatively, D is TRBD1 (5 bases). The germline gives CDR1 MNHEY, CDR2 SMNVEV (reference sequence). The CDR3 spans 14 residues. Trimming cost V 3 bases and J 3 bases, with 12 bases left between them. In DNA form, the CDR3 reads TGTGCCAGCAGTTTCACAGGATCTTACTACGAGCAGTACTTC. The encoded protein is CASSFTGSYYEQYF.

This chain links TRBV7-3 with TRBJ2-3; TRBD2 agrees at 9 bases. Germline CDR1 reads SGHTA; CDR2 reads FQGTGA. J was trimmed by 3 bases and V by 4 bases; bases with no gene match: 8. CDR3 length equals 16 residues. The DNA of the CDR3 is TGTGCCAGCAGCTCATTGGCGGGAGGGAGGACAGATACGCAGTATTTT. This sequence encodes CASSSLAGGRTDTQYF.

This chain connects TRBV19 to TRBJ2-7, with TRBD2 matching 8 bases. Germline trimming cut 4 bases from V and 0 bases from J; bases unmatched to any gene: 5. The CDR3 length is 15 residues. Germline values: CDR1 LNHDA, CDR2 SQIVND (reference sequence). In DNA form, the CDR3 reads TGTGCCAGTAGTAGTAGGGCGGGGGGCTCCTACGAGCAGTACTTC. This sequence encodes CASSSRAGGSYEQYF. The variable domain in full, with the rest retrieved from reference TRBV19 and TRBJ2-7, is DGGITQSPKYLFRKEGQNVTLSCEQNLNHDAMYWYRQDPGQGLRLIYYSQIVNDFQKGDIAEGYSVSREKKESFPLTVTSAQKNPTAFYLCASSSRAGGSYEQYFGPGTRLTVT.

This clone was counted a few times. V is TRBV7-9 and J is TRBJ2-3; 11 positions match TRBD1. This CDR3 has 18 amino acids. The junction had 15 bases not matched to a gene; V was cut back by 5 bases and J by 5 bases. CDR1 and CDR2 from the germline V gene are SEHNR and FQNEAQ (reference sequence). The CDR3 DNA sequence: TGTGCCAGCAGCCACCCGCCGGGGACAGGGGGACAACTAGATACGCAGTATTTT. This gives the protein CASSHPPGTGGQLDTQYF.

The chain is built from TRBV3-1 (or the pseudogene TRBV3-2) and TRBJ1-2, with a tentative D call TRBD1 (6 bases). Per germline, CDR1 LGHDT and CDR2 YNNKEL (reference sequence). V lost 7 bases and J 3 bases, leaving 15 bases between the germline ends. The CDR3 covers 14 residues. This chain's CDR3 is CASILVGGDYGYTF. As DNA, the CDR3 is TGTGCCAGCATCCTCGTAGGGGGTGACTATGGCTACACCTTC.

A single count supports this clone. V and J are TRBV18 and TRBJ2-7, with 7 bases that match TRBD2. The CDR3 covers 16 residues. Per germline, CDR1 KGHSH and CDR2 LQKENI. J was trimmed by 4 bases and V by 2 bases; bases with no gene match: 11. CDR3 amino acids: CASSPESSGLGYEQYF. CDR3 coding DNA: TGTGCCAGCTCACCAGAATCTAGCGGTCTCGGGTACGAGCAGTACTTC.

V gene TRBV30 combines with J gene TRBJ1-1, with unresolved D. The CDR3 runs to 12 residues. CDR1 GTSNPN and CDR2 SVGIG come from the germline V gene (reference sequence). Trimming shortened V by 4 bases and J by 3 bases, and 9 bases separated the two germline ends. CDR3 bases: TGTGCCTGGATTTACGGGCACACTGAAGCTTTCTTT. It encodes CAWIYGHTEAFF.